This T cell receptor (beta chain) was identified during a study of blood T cell repertoires in COVID-19. About the study: Collection of acute and convalescent COVID-19 samples took place in the United States, Italy and Spain. T cells, B-cell-depleted T cells, or PBMCs supplied cDNA or gDNA.

Authors' methods: Using reference gene primer amplification, nucleated cell counts were estimated. Assay used: immunoSEQ multiplex PCR; TCRdb lists only in-frame clones, some missing. D and trimming were read from the DNA, whereas the V and J calls and clone size are those reported in that table. The table has around 100,000 clones, 90% seen once; the top ten hold 5% to 5.5%. Germline lookup yields CDR1 SQVTM and CDR2 ANQGSEA. This CDR3 region has 13 residues. Trimming cost V 4 bases and J 1 base; bases outside gene matches: 2. The receptor's source is a man between 50 and 59 years old with acute or convalescent COVID-19. What was sequenced was peripheral blood. The chain links TRBV29-1 to TRBJ2-5, with 8 nucleotides matching TRBD2. The CDR3 sequence: CSVVTSGQETQYF. The CDR3 coding sequence is TGCAGCGTTGTTACTAGCGGCCAAGAGACCCAGTACTTC.